These 28 T cell receptor beta chains were all obtained from the same sample, sequenced in a study of blood T cell repertoires in COVID-19. The assay was immunoSEQ multiplex PCR, and TCRdb's table has in-frame clones only and misses some. Of tens of thousands of clones listed, about 86% are singletons. The sequencing sample was made of peripheral blood. The receptors derive from a woman older than 75 in a cohort sampled during active or convalescent COVID-19.

The chain couples TRBV5-1 to TRBJ1-2; 8 positions agree with TRBD1. This CDR3 is 13 amino acids long. Germline CDR1 reads SGHRS; CDR2 reads YFSETQ. V lost 3 bases and J lost 3; bases outside the gene matches: 1. This chain's CDR3 is CASSSTGDYGYTF. The CDR3 nucleotides read TGCGCCAGCAGCTCGACAGGGGACTATGGCTACACCTTC.

This rearrangement joins TRBV18 to TRBJ1-5; the D gene is possibly TRBD1 (6 bases). The CDR3 length is 14 residues. Germline-derived CDR1 and CDR2 are KGHSH and LQKENI. V lost 3 bases and J lost 4, with 10 bases in between. The CDR3 DNA is TGTGCCAGCTCACCGGACAGCTTAAATCAGCCCCAGCATTTT. Its translation: CASSPDSLNQPQHF.

This chain connects TRBV27 to TRBJ1-1, with 7 bases fitting TRBD1. V trimming: 7 bases; J trimming: 2 bases; junction bases outside the gene matches: 7. There are 14 residues in the CDR3. Germline loops: CDR1 MNHEY, CDR2 SMNVEV (reference sequence). The CDR3 DNA follows: TGTGCCAGCAATCGACAGGGAGGAAACACTGAAGCTTTCTTT. It is translated as CASNRQGGNTEAFF.

In this sample, this clone turned up a few times. The rearrangement uses TRBV5-1 and TRBJ2-2, with 12 nucleotides matching TRBD2. From germline, CDR1 is SGHRS and CDR2 YFSETQ. J was trimmed by 6 bases and V by 6 bases; bases with no gene match: 6. The CDR3 has 15 amino acids. Here the CDR3 DNA reads TGCGCCAGCATCCCGACTAGCGGGAGCTCCGGGGAGCTGTTTTTT. It is translated as CASIPTSGSSGELFF.

V is TRBV28 and J is TRBJ2-3; maybe TRBD2 (6 bases). The V gene lost 3 bases and the J gene lost 11 bases, with 12 bases spanning the gap. Germline values: CDR1 MDHEN, CDR2 SYDVKM. The CDR3 length is 12 residues. CDR3 sequence (DNA): TGTGCCAGCAGTTTTGCCCGGCGGGGGCAGTATTTT. As protein: CASSFARRGQYF. The full variable domain, rest sourced from reference TRBV28 and TRBJ2-3, is DVKVTQSSRYLVKRTGEKVFLECVQDMDHENMFWYRQDPGLGLRLIYFSYDVKMKEKGDIPEGYSVSREKKERFSLILESASTNQTSMYLCASSFARRGQYFGPGTRLTVL.

The V gene is TRBV3-1 (or the pseudogene TRBV3-2), the J gene TRBJ1-1; 7 bases fit TRBD1. The CDR3 totals 14 residues. J lost 4 bases, V lost 5 bases, and 7 bases had no gene match. Germline assignment: CDR1 LGHDT and CDR2 YNNKEL (reference sequence). The CDR3 protein is CASSEARGPTEAFF. The CDR3 DNA is TGTGCCAGCAGCGAAGCAAGGGGGCCCACTGAAGCTTTCTTT.

This sequence joins TRBV15 and TRBJ2-1, with 7 nucleotides matching TRBD2. CDR3 length equals 15 residues. CDR1 and CDR2 from the germline V gene are LNHNV and YYDKDF (reference sequence). The ends lost 0 bases at V and 4 bases at J; junction bases unmatched: 3. CDR3 sequence (DNA): TGTGCCACCAGCAGAGAGCGGGAGACTTACAATGAGCAGTTCTTC. This codes for CATSRERETYNEQFF.

The chain couples TRBV28 to TRBJ2-1; no reliable D call. In germline, CDR1 is MDHEN, CDR2 SYDVKM. Trimming removed 3 bases at V and 4 bases at J, with 10 bases between. This CDR3 has 14 amino acids. The CDR3 loop is CASSLIALYNEQFF. CDR3 nucleotide sequence: TGTGCCAGCAGTTTGATAGCCCTTTACAATGAGCAGTTCTTC.

This clone was seen a single time. The same CDR3 arises from other DNA sequences in this sample as well. The chain is built from TRBV6-5 and TRBJ1-2; 9 nucleotides line up with TRBD1. The CDR3 has 15 amino acids. The germline V gene encodes CDR1 MNHEY and CDR2 SVGAGI. V gave up 9 bases and J gave up 2 bases; unmatched junction bases: 10. This chain's CDR3 is CASSKSGTGNYGYTF. CDR3 nucleotides: TGTGCCAGTAGTAAATCAGGGACAGGGAACTATGGCTACACCTTC.

This clone was counted between two and nine times. The chain has TRBV27 and TRBJ1-3, with D possibly matching TRBD1 (5 bases). There are 16 residues in the CDR3. V dropped 6 bases and J dropped 0 bases, with 15 bases sitting between them. Germline lookup yields CDR1 MNHEY and CDR2 SMNVEV (reference sequence). For the CDR3, the DNA is TGTGCCAGCAGCTCGACTAGGGGTGGCTCTGGAAACACCATATATTTT. Amino acid sequence: CASSSTRGGSGNTIYF.

The chain links TRBV27 to TRBJ2-6, with D maybe TRBD1 (6 bases). This CDR3 has 16 residues. Trimming removed 5 bases from V and 3 bases from J, with 14 bases in between. CDR1 is MNHEY and CDR2 is SMNVEV in the germline V gene (reference sequence). The CDR3, as DNA: TGTGCCAGCAGTCGCTCGGACAGTCTTGGGGCCAACGTCCTGACTTTC. It encodes CASSRSDSLGANVLTF.

In this sample, this clone turned up once. The rearrangement links TRBV28 to TRBJ1-1, with TRBD1 matching 8 bases. Germline loops: CDR1 MDHEN, CDR2 SYDVKM. Germline trimming cut 6 bases from V and 4 bases from J; bases unmatched to any gene: 10. This CDR3 has 15 residues. CDR3 amino acids: CASSPPGQGRTEAFF. CDR3 nucleotide sequence: TGTGCCAGCAGCCCCCCCGGACAGGGTCGCACTGAAGCTTTCTTT.

V gene TRBV6-6 combines with J gene TRBJ2-7, with TRBD2 identical over 12 bases. Losses at the gene ends were 1 base for V and 2 bases for J; bases not matched to a gene: 3. The CDR3 contains 16 residues. Germline lookup yields CDR1 MNHNY and CDR2 SVGAGI (reference sequence). Here the CDR3 DNA reads TGTGCCAGCAGTTACTACCGACTAGCGGGAGCCTACGAGCAGTACTTC. Translation: CASSYYRLAGAYEQYF.

V and J are TRBV12-5 and TRBJ1-6; 7 nucleotides align to TRBD1. Germline CDR1 and CDR2: LGHNT and FRNRAP. With V trimmed by 7 bases and J by 8 bases, 11 bases remained unmatched. The CDR3 covers 15 residues. CDR3 DNA sequence: TGTGCTAGTGCTCCGCCAGGGGGTTGGCATTCACCCCTCCACTTT. Its translation: CASAPPGGWHSPLHF.

This clone showed up just a few times. The J gene is TRBJ1-2, the V gene TRBV6-5; D is unclear. The CDR3 runs to 14 residues. In germline, CDR1 is MNHEY, CDR2 SVGAGI. V gave up 2 bases and J gave up 2 bases, with 9 bases separating them. This chain's CDR3 is CASSYGGQNYGYTF. Here the CDR3 DNA reads TGTGCCAGCAGTTACGGCGGGCAGAACTATGGCTACACCTTC.

The gene calls are TRBV25-1 and TRBJ2-3; TRBD2 agrees at 11 bases. V trimming: 7 bases; J trimming: 4 bases; junction bases outside the gene matches: 4. Germline V gene sequence: CDR1 MGHDK, CDR2 SYGVNS. The CDR3 covers 14 residues. The CDR3 coding sequence is TGTGCCAGCACCTTAGCGGGAGGGCCAGATACGCAGTATTTT. It translates to CASTLAGGPDTQYF.

V usage is TRBV16 and J usage is TRBJ1-1; 9 bases align to TRBD1. CDR1 is KGHSY, CDR2 FQNENV, per germline. The CDR3 runs to 15 residues. The junction had 6 bases not matched to a gene; V was cut back by 3 bases and J by 4 bases. DNA of the CDR3: TGTGCCAGCAGCCAGGGACAGGGCTTGGGCACTGAAGCTTTCTTT. This gives the protein CASSQGQGLGTEAFF.

V usage is TRBV7-6 and J usage is TRBJ2-5; TRBD1 matches 9 bases. J lost 5 bases, V lost 5 bases, and 12 bases had no gene match. Germline CDR1 reads SGHVS; CDR2 reads FNYEAQ. The CDR3 runs 16 residues. In DNA form, the CDR3 reads TGTGCCAGCAGCCCCTTTCTCCGGGACAGGGATGAGACCCAGTACTTC. It translates to CASSPFLRDRDETQYF.

The V and J genes are TRBV10-3 and TRBJ1-1; unclear D gene. Germline V gene sequence: CDR1 ENHRY, CDR2 SYGVKD. V gave up 6 bases and J gave up 1 base, with 12 bases separating them. This CDR3 comprises 14 residues. CDR3 DNA sequence: TGTGCCATCAGGGAAACAGAATCGAACACTGAAGCTTTCTTT. It translates to CAIRETESNTEAFF.

In regard to this clone: Other DNA sequences from this sample encode an identical CDR3 as well. This chain joins TRBV25-1 and TRBJ1-4, with 8 nucleotides matching TRBD1. The CDR3 runs 15 residues. Germline values: CDR1 MGHDK, CDR2 SYGVNS. J was trimmed by 5 bases and V by 1 base; bases with no gene match: 3. The CDR3 is CASSELQGANEKLFF. The CDR3 coding sequence is TGTGCCAGCAGTGAATTGCAGGGGGCGAATGAAAAACTGTTTTTT.

This rearrangement joins TRBV5-5 to TRBJ2-2; D may be TRBD2 (6 bases). The CDR3 sequence is 15 residues long. The V gene's germline CDR1 is SGHKS and CDR2 YYEKEE (reference sequence). Between the trimmed V and J ends, which lost 0 bases and 5 bases, there was a span of 11 bases. Here the CDR3 reads CASSLAGTPTGELFF. CDR3 in DNA: TGTGCCAGCAGCTTGGCCGGGACTCCTACCGGGGAGCTGTTTTTT.

V gene TRBV4-1 combines with J gene TRBJ1-5, with unresolved D. Germline values: CDR1 MGHRA, CDR2 YSYEKL. Trimming removed 2 bases from V and 0 bases from J, with 8 bases in between. This CDR3 spans 15 amino acids. The CDR3 sequence is CASSQYSNSNQPQHF. In DNA, the CDR3 is TGCGCCAGCAGCCAATACAGCAATAGCAATCAGCCCCAGCATTTT.

The DNA for the CDR3 is TGTGCCAGCAGCTTATTAGGACGGGTGGGGGACTTATACAATGAGCAGTTCTTC. As protein: CASSLLGRVGDLYNEQFF. The J gene is TRBJ2-1, the V gene TRBV7-3, with D tentatively TRBD2 (6 bases). This CDR3 region has 18 residues. V was clipped by 2 bases and J by 4 bases, with 21 bases between them. The germline gives CDR1 SGHTA, CDR2 FQGTGA.

The V call is TRBV9, the J call TRBJ2-3, with D possibly matching TRBD2 (5 bases). Germline V gene data show CDR1 as SGDLS and CDR2 as YYNGEE. Trimming stripped 0 bases from V and 1 base from J, with 12 bases between. The CDR3 totals 16 residues. The CDR3 sequence is CASSVGPLARTDTQYF. The CDR3 nucleotides are TGTGCCAGCAGCGTAGGCCCTCTAGCTCGCACAGATACGCAGTATTTT.

This clone was counted a few times. V gene TRBV19 combines with J gene TRBJ2-7, with TRBD1 identical over 7 bases. Germline V CDR1 and CDR2: LNHDA, SQIVND (reference sequence). CDR3 length: 13 residues. V trimming: 6 bases; J trimming: 0 bases; junction bases outside the gene matches: 2. CDR3 in DNA: TGTGCCAGTAGCCGGGACAGCTCCTACGAGCAGTACTTC. This sequence encodes CASSRDSSYEQYF.

The chain has TRBV11-2 and TRBJ2-3; D ambiguous. The CDR3 consists of 11 residues. Germline values: CDR1 SGHAT, CDR2 FQNNGV. The germline V and J ends were trimmed by 5 bases and 5 bases, with 5 bases remaining between them. CDR3 residues: CASSLRDTQYF. CDR3 DNA sequence: TGTGCCAGCAGCCTCAGAGATACGCAGTATTTT.

The chain recombines TRBV27 with TRBJ1-1; TRBD1 might be the D (6 bases). V was trimmed by 5 bases and J by 0 bases, leaving 13 bases between them. This CDR3 spans 15 amino acids. Germline CDR1 and CDR2: MNHEY and SMNVEV (reference sequence). Here the CDR3 reads CASSRQALVNTEAFF. DNA for the CDR3: TGTGCCAGCAGTCGACAGGCGCTTGTGAACACTGAAGCTTTCTTT.

This chain connects TRBV5-4 to TRBJ2-1; 9 nucleotides agree with TRBD2. V lost 4 bases to trimming and J lost 7 bases; unmatched junction nucleotides: 9. CDR3 length equals 15 residues. Germline values: CDR1 SGHNT, CDR2 YYREEE (reference sequence). The CDR3: CASSAALAGRNEQFF. The CDR3 nucleotides read TGTGCCAGCAGCGCGGCTCTAGCGGGGAGAAATGAGCAGTTCTTC.